In its sample, the clone carrying this TCR beta chain was seen many times. Its specificity is unknown. This sample stems from a study of T cells in Graves' hyperthyroidism and ophthalmopathy. The investigators amplified TCR beta CDR3 regions from RNA transcripts. Carried out on the TCR CDR3, a first-round RT-PCR used the HTBI primer set. MiXCR, applied by TCRdb to the multiplex PCR reads, yields one record per CDR3 protein. The table has over 300,000 distinct CDR3 sequences, roughly 13% seen once. The CDR3 has 14 residues. Trimming stripped 5 bases from V and 5 bases from J, with 12 bases between. Findings and caveats of the study: Model-based prediction identified ophthalmopathy a median around seven months prior to its onset. A model of 13 V-J features distinguished ophthalmopathy from stable hyperthyroidism. Blood shared most expanded thyroid clonotypes above 0.001.

The rearrangement joins TRBV12-3 or TRBV12-4 to TRBJ2-2; D not certain. The TCR was taken from an older woman with Graves' hyperthyroidism. The sample consisted of blood. CDR3 DNA: TGTGCCAGCAGTATGCCGGCCCTGACCGGGGAGCTGTTTTTT. Translated: CASSMPALTGELFF.